Below are 26 T cell receptor beta chains sequenced from a single sample in a study of blood T cells in healthy people across ages. The second PCR ran roughly 6 to 11 cycles with a sample-barcoded 5' primer and J-beta primers. A single record per CDR3 protein comes from TCRdb applying MiXCR to the 5' RACE reads. This table holds approximately 810,000 distinct CDR3 sequences, more than 25% found once. Sequenced input: blood. The receptors come from a woman older than 75 in good health.

The chain employs TRBV30 and TRBJ2-3; 14 bases are a match to TRBD2. The CDR3 length is 17 residues. After removal of 2 bases from V and 7 bases from J, the junction contained 11 bases not matched to a gene. Germline V gene data show CDR1 as GTSNPN and CDR2 as SVGIG (reference sequence). CDR3 DNA: TGTGCCTGGAGTAGGAGCCTGACTAGCGGGGGGGCCAATACGCAGTATTTT. Translating gives CAWSRSLTSGGANTQYF. The complete variable domain, with remaining parts taken from reference TRBV30 and TRBJ2-3, reads SQTIHQWPATLVQPVGSPLSLECTVEGTSNPNLYWYRQAAGRGLQLLFYSVGIGQISSEVPQNLSASRPQDRQFILSSKKLLLSDSGFYLCAWSRSLTSGGANTQYFGPGTRLTVL.

This clonotype appeared many times. The chain recombines TRBV5-1 with TRBJ2-1; a possible D gene is TRBD2 (7 bases). The CDR3 extends over 16 amino acids. The V end lost 2 bases, the J end lost 0 bases, and 12 bases lay between the germline ends. Germline V gives CDR1 SGHRS, CDR2 YFSETQ. CDR3 in DNA: TGCGCCAGCAGCTTCACTGCGGGGGCCTCCTACAATGAGCAGTTCTTC. Translated: CASSFTAGASYNEQFF.

This clonotype showed up just a few times. A much larger clone lies one base from this, so it may be a read error. The chain carries TRBV6-2 or TRBV6-3 and TRBJ2-7, with 8 nucleotides matching TRBD2. V gave up 6 bases and J gave up 7 bases; unmatched junction bases: 14. The germline gives CDR1 MNHEY, CDR2 SVGEGT. The CDR3 runs 15 residues. As DNA, the CDR3 is TGTGCCAGCAGCTTTGACGGGGGGGTGGACAATGAGCAGTACTTC. It specifies CASSFDGGVDNEQYF.

In this sample, this clonotype turned up many times. The chain carries TRBV7-2 and TRBJ2-4; TRBD2 agrees at 9 bases. Germline CDR1 reads SGHTA; CDR2 reads FQGNSA. With V trimmed by 1 base and J by 8 bases, 6 bases remained unmatched. The CDR3 sequence is 15 residues long. The CDR3 is CASSLGGGGADIQYF. In DNA, the CDR3 is TGTGCCAGCAGCTTAGGTGGCGGGGGGGCCGACATTCAGTACTTC.

The CDR3 DNA follows: TGTGCCAGCAGCCCCTACCGGACAGAGAACACTGAAGCTTTCTTT. Translating gives CASSPYRTENTEAFF. The chain uses TRBV3-1 and TRBJ1-1, with D perhaps TRBD1 (6 bases). Germline V gives CDR1 LGHDT, CDR2 YNNKEL (reference sequence). The CDR3 is 15 residues long. V lost 4 bases and J 1 base, leaving 13 bases between the germline ends. Full variable domain (rest looked up from reference TRBV3-1 and TRBJ1-1): DTAVSQTPKYLVTQMGNDKSIKCEQNLGHDTMYWYKQDSKKFLKIMFSYNNKELIINETVPNRFSPKSPDKAHLNLHINSLELGDSAVYFCASSPYRTENTEAFFGQGTRLTVV.

This clonotype came up many times. The chain joins TRBV20-1 to TRBJ1-5, with 10 bases lining up with TRBD1. Germline V lookup: CDR1 DFQATT, CDR2 SNEGSKA (reference sequence). The CDR3 has 16 amino acids. CDR3 protein: CSGVGTGDLSNQPQHF. The DNA of the CDR3 is TGCAGCGGCGTCGGGACAGGGGACCTTAGCAATCAGCCCCAGCATTTT.

This clonotype was detected only a few times. The chain combines TRBV6-5 with TRBJ1-4; 9 nucleotides line up with TRBD1. From germline, CDR1 is MNHEY and CDR2 SVGAGI. The J segment lost 7 bases and the V segment lost 5 bases, leaving 8 bases of the junction unmatched. The CDR3 is made up of 15 amino acids. The CDR3 bases are TGTGCCAGCAGTCCGCCGGGACAGGGTTCTGAAAAACTGTTTTTT. It specifies CASSPPGQGSEKLFF.

This clonotype was counted ten times or more. The rearrangement joins TRBV12-3 or TRBV12-4 to TRBJ2-3; TRBD1 agrees at 9 bases. The junction had 6 bases not matched to a gene; V was cut back by 5 bases and J by 0 bases. This CDR3 contains 16 residues. The chain's CDR3 is CASSKGQGYSTDTQYF. CDR3 DNA sequence: TGTGCCAGCAGTAAAGGACAGGGGTATAGCACAGATACGCAGTATTTT.

This rearrangement joins TRBV20-1 to TRBJ2-3, with D possibly being TRBD2 (6 bases). The CDR3 has 15 residues. CDR1 is DFQATT, CDR2 SNEGSKA, per germline (reference sequence). V lost 2 bases to trimming and J lost 0 bases, with 12 bases between them. CDR3 in DNA: TGCAGTGCTAGATCTAGCGTCCCTAGCACAGATACGCAGTATTTT. The encoded protein is CSARSSVPSTDTQYF.

The J gene is TRBJ1-4, the V gene TRBV21-1; TRBD1 reflects the table's D call only, with no check against the DNA. TRBV21-1 represents a pseudogene. The CDR3 sequence is 16 residues long. CDR3 in DNA: TGTGCCAGCAGCGAGGCCCGACAGGGTGCACATGAAAAACTGTTTTTT. This gives the protein CASSEARQGAHEKLFF.

The table lists this clonotype with a few counts. A much larger clonotype is one base distant, so this may be a read error. This chain uses TRBV7-2 with TRBJ2-7; D may be TRBD2 (5 bases). Per germline, CDR1 SGHTA and CDR2 FQGNSA. This CDR3 contains 14 residues. Trimming left V 3 bases short and J 7 bases short, with 16 bases between. CDR3 residues: CASSFTGNHNEQYF. Here the CDR3 DNA reads TGTGCCAGCAGCTTTACGGGAAATCACAATGAGCAGTACTTC.

The chain combines TRBV6-7 with TRBJ1-2, with D tentatively TRBD1 (6 bases). TRBV6-7 has ORF status, its function being uncertain. V lost 4 bases and J lost 4, with 13 bases in between. CDR3 size: 14 residues. The CDR3 nucleotides read TGTGCCAGCAGTTGGCCCCGGGACATCTATGGCTACACCTTC. Translated: CASSWPRDIYGYTF.

The chain joins TRBV3-1 to TRBJ1-3; D remains ambiguous. The CDR3 is made up of 16 amino acids. Germline loops: CDR1 LGHDT, CDR2 YNNKEL (reference sequence). V lost 0 bases and J 0 bases, leaving 9 bases between the germline ends. The CDR3 loop reads CASSQDGVISGNTIYF. CDR3 nucleotides: TGTGCCAGCAGCCAAGATGGGGTAATCTCTGGAAACACCATATATTTT.

The table lists this clonotype with a few counts. The chain is built from TRBV6-2 or TRBV6-3 and TRBJ2-1; no definite D call. The CDR3 extends over 14 amino acids. V lost 6 bases to trimming and J lost 0 bases, with 9 bases between them. In germline, CDR1 is MNHEY, CDR2 SVGEGT. The CDR3 sequence is CASRGKGSYNEQFF. The CDR3 nucleotides are TGTGCCAGCAGGGGCAAGGGCTCCTACAATGAGCAGTTCTTC.

In this sample, this clonotype turned up a few times. The chain has TRBV11-3 and TRBJ2-3; no definite D call. V lost 5 bases and J 2 bases, leaving 11 bases between the germline ends. This CDR3 comprises 14 residues. Germline CDR1 SGHNT, CDR2 YENEEA. The CDR3 nucleotides read TGTGCCAGCAGCCCATTTCGGGCCACAGATACGCAGTATTTT. Its protein is CASSPFRATDTQYF.

This clonotype occurred many times. V and J are TRBV29-1 and TRBJ2-3; 11 bases map to TRBD2. The ends lost 4 bases at V and 9 bases at J; junction bases unmatched: 9. The CDR3 spans 14 residues. CDR1 and CDR2 (germline): SQVTM, ANQGSEA. The CDR3 bases are TGCAGCGTTGGGAGTTCGACTAGCGGGGACACGCAGTATTTT. As protein: CSVGSSTSGDTQYF.

This clonotype was seen repeatedly, ten times or more. J is TRBJ2-3 and V is TRBV5-1; D gene ambiguous. V shed 4 bases and J shed 2 bases, with 11 bases lying between them. Germline V gene data show CDR1 as SGHRS and CDR2 as YFSETQ. The CDR3 is 14 residues long. The CDR3 bases are TGCGCCAGCAGCATGGGCGGCCACACAGATACGCAGTATTTT. Encoded protein: CASSMGGHTDTQYF.

The rearrangement uses TRBV21-1 and TRBJ2-7; the listed D gene, TRBD1, was not tested against the DNA. TRBV21-1 is described as a pseudogene. CDR3 length: 16 amino acids. The DNA of the CDR3 is TGTGCCAGCACTCCGAGGACAGGGTGCCTTTCCTACGAGCAGTACTTC. Translating it yields CASTPRTGCLSYEQYF.

This clonotype was seen at least ten times. The chain employs TRBV6-5 and TRBJ2-1; 7 bases align to TRBD2. V trimming: 6 bases; J trimming: 2 bases; junction bases outside the gene matches: 7. The CDR3 loop spans 15 amino acids. Germline assignment: CDR1 MNHEY and CDR2 SVGAGI. The CDR3 region is CASRISGFPYNEQFF. DNA for the CDR3: TGTGCCAGCAGGATTAGCGGGTTCCCCTACAATGAGCAGTTCTTC.

This clonotype has a handful of counts. This chain uses TRBV20-1 with TRBJ2-3; a possible D gene is TRBD1 (6 bases). V was trimmed by 5 bases and J by 3 bases, leaving 15 bases between them. The germline CDR1 and CDR2 sequences are DFQATT and SNEGSKA (reference sequence). The CDR3 length is 14 residues. CDR3 protein: CSADYREKTDTQYF. CDR3 sequence (DNA): TGCAGTGCTGACTACAGGGAGAAGACAGATACGCAGTATTTT.

This clonotype was found many times. The V call is TRBV12-3 or TRBV12-4, the J call TRBJ2-6, with TRBD1 identical over 9 bases. V gave up 6 bases and J gave up 1 base; unmatched junction bases: 13. The CDR3 has 19 amino acids. For the CDR3, the DNA is TGTGCCAGCAGCCACTCCGGGACAGGGCTAAAATCTGGGGCCAACGTCCTGACTTTC. Protein product: CASSHSGTGLKSGANVLTF.

This clonotype has a count of ten or more. The gene calls are TRBV7-9 and TRBJ2-1, with no clear D. V dropped 1 base and J dropped 6 bases, with 10 bases sitting between them. The CDR3 extends over 14 amino acids. Germline CDR1 is SEHNR and CDR2 is FQNEAQ (reference sequence). The CDR3 region is CASSLDIFPNEQFF. Written as DNA, the CDR3 is TGTGCCAGCAGCTTAGATATTTTTCCCAATGAGCAGTTCTTC.

This clonotype was counted ten times or more. This rearrangement joins TRBV20-1 to TRBJ2-1, with a tentative D call TRBD2 (5 bases). In germline, CDR1 is DFQATT, CDR2 SNEGSKA (reference sequence). V was trimmed by 1 base and J by 1 base, leaving 11 bases between them. This CDR3 spans 15 amino acids. In nucleotides, the CDR3 is TGCAGTGCTAGAGGACATTCGGGGTCCTACAATGAGCAGTTCTTC. Translated, it gives CSARGHSGSYNEQFF.

About this clonotype itself: Given a much more abundant clone one base away, this may be a read error. The gene calls are TRBV20-1 and TRBJ2-3; D call uncertain. The length of the CDR3 is 13 residues. Germline-derived CDR1 and CDR2 are DFQATT and SNEGSKA (reference sequence). The CDR3 sequence is CSASVARGDMQYF. CDR3 bases: TGCAGTGCTAGTGTGGCCAGAGGCGATATGCAGTATTTT.

This clonotype was detected ten times or more. This chain connects TRBV3-1 to TRBJ2-5; 8 bases align to TRBD1. Trimming cost V 3 bases and J 5 bases; bases outside gene matches: 5. CDR1 LGHDT and CDR2 YNNKEL come from the germline V gene (reference sequence). The CDR3 runs to 14 residues. CDR3 amino acids: CASSQSGGPETQYF. In DNA, the CDR3 is TGTGCCAGCAGCCAGTCAGGGGGCCCGGAGACCCAGTACTTC.

This chain connects TRBV6-6 to TRBJ2-7; 8 bases are shared with TRBD1. CDR3 length: 17 amino acids. From germline, CDR1 is MNHNY and CDR2 SVGAGI (reference sequence). Losses at the gene ends were 5 bases for V and 0 bases for J; bases not matched to a gene: 12. CDR3 amino acids: CASSKPDRGSYSYEQYF. The CDR3 region has the DNA TGTGCCAGCAGTAAACCCGACAGGGGCAGTTACTCCTACGAGCAGTACTTC.